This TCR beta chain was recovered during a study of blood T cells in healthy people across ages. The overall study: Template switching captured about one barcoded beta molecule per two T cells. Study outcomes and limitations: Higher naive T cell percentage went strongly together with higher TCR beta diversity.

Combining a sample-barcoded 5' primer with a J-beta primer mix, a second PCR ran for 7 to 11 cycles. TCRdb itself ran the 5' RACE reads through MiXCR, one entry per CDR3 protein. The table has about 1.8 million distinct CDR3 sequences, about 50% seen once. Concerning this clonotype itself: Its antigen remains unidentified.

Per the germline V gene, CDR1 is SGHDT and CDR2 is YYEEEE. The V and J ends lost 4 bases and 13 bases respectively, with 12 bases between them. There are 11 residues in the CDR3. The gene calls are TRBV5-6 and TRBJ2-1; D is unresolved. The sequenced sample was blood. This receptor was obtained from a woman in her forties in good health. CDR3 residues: CASSGQETQFF. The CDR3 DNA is TGTGCCAGCAGCGGGCAAGAGACCCAGTTCTTC.